Listed here are 10 T cell receptor beta chains from one sample, sequenced in a study of blood T cell repertoires in COVID-19. The table came from immunoSEQ multiplex PCR; TCRdb's copy has only in-frame clones and leaves some out. The table has some 220,000 clones, 70% to 90% seen once. Sequencing was carried out using peripheral blood. The receptors derive from a human donor in a cohort sampled during active COVID-19.

The chain has TRBV7-2 and TRBJ1-2; perhaps TRBD1 as D (5 bases). This CDR3 is 13 amino acids long. The V gene lost 6 bases and the J gene lost 6 bases, with 14 bases spanning the gap. Germline V gene sequence: CDR1 SGHTA, CDR2 FQGNSA. CDR3 sequence: CASSRVGGDGYTF. The CDR3 nucleotides are TGTGCCAGCAGTCGTGTAGGAGGGGATGGCTACACCTTC.

The rearrangement uses TRBV19 and TRBJ2-5, with 13 positions matching TRBD2. The germline CDR1 and CDR2 sequences are LNHDA and SQIVND (reference sequence). With 5 bases clipped from V and 4 bases from J, the junction kept 4 bases outside the gene matches. CDR3 length: 15 residues. The CDR3 bases are TGTGCCAGTAGTTCCCGGACTAGCGGGGGAGAGACCCAGTACTTC. It yields the protein CASSSRTSGGETQYF.

The rearrangement uses TRBV5-1 and TRBJ2-3; the match to TRBD2 covers 12 bases. The CDR3 totals 16 residues. The junction had 6 bases not matched to a gene; V was cut back by 2 bases and J by 5 bases. Looked up from germline, CDR1 is SGHRS and CDR2 is YFSETQ. CDR3 nucleotides: TGCGCCAGCAGCTTTAACGGACTAGCGGGACGAGATACGCAGTATTTT. This codes for CASSFNGLAGRDTQYF.

The genes are TRBV29-1 and TRBJ2-3; 9 bases agree with TRBD2. Germline V gene data show CDR1 as SQVTM and CDR2 as ANQGSEA. With 7 bases clipped from V and 1 base from J, the junction kept 12 bases outside the gene matches. The CDR3 has 16 amino acids. This CDR3 is CSAAMAGTSRTDTQYF. The CDR3 DNA is TGCAGCGCAGCTATGGCGGGGACTAGCCGCACAGATACGCAGTATTTT.

The chain is built from TRBV4-1 and TRBJ2-7; 12 bases line up with TRBD2. This CDR3 is 17 amino acids long. The germline CDR1 and CDR2 sequences are MGHRA and YSYEKL. After removal of 2 bases from V and 5 bases from J, the junction contained 10 bases not matched to a gene. The CDR3 DNA sequence: TGCGCCAGCAGCCAACTGACTAGCGGGAGAGGCGTGGACGAGCAGTACTTC. Its protein is CASSQLTSGRGVDEQYF.

In its sample, this clone was seen once. J is TRBJ1-2 and V is TRBV24-1; 9 positions match TRBD1. J gave up 5 bases and V 3 bases, and 6 bases lay outside the gene matches. Per germline, CDR1 KGHDR and CDR2 SFDVKD. The CDR3 totals 15 residues. This CDR3 is CATSDPGQGRYGYTF. CDR3 DNA sequence: TGTGCCACCAGTGATCCGGGACAGGGCCGGTATGGCTACACCTTC.

The chain has TRBV27 and TRBJ1-2; 9 bases agree with TRBD1. Trimming cost V 6 bases and J 3 bases; bases outside gene matches: 8. CDR3 length equals 15 residues. CDR1 MNHEY and CDR2 SMNVEV come from the germline V gene (reference sequence). Here the CDR3 DNA reads TGTGCCAGCAGACCACAGGGGGCCTTTGACTATGGCTACACCTTC. It is translated as CASRPQGAFDYGYTF.

This rearrangement joins TRBV11-3 to TRBJ1-1; D not resolved. Deletions cut 3 bases from V and 1 base from J, with 9 bases between. The CDR3 runs to 14 residues. The V gene's germline CDR1 is SGHNT and CDR2 YENEEA. The CDR3 DNA follows: TGTGCCAGCAGCTTCCGCGCGGGGAACACTGAAGCTTTCTTT. It yields the protein CASSFRAGNTEAFF.

The gene calls are TRBV7-3 and TRBJ2-1; 8 bases fit TRBD2. Germline CDR1 SGHTA, CDR2 FQGTGA. Trimming at V came to 5 bases and at J to 1 base, leaving 1 base not matched to a gene. This CDR3 has 14 amino acids. CDR3 coding DNA: TGTGCCAGCAGCCCGGGGGGGTCCTACAATGAGCAGTTCTTC. Translation gives CASSPGGSYNEQFF.

The chain links TRBV3-1 (or the pseudogene TRBV3-2) to TRBJ1-1; D is possibly TRBD1 (6 bases). The CDR3 has 12 amino acids. Trimming left V 4 bases short and J 10 bases short, with 13 bases between. The V gene's germline CDR1 is LGHDT and CDR2 YNNKEL (reference sequence). The CDR3 reads CASSLTGLGAFF. The CDR3, as DNA: TGTGCCAGCAGCCTAACAGGGTTGGGAGCTTTCTTT.